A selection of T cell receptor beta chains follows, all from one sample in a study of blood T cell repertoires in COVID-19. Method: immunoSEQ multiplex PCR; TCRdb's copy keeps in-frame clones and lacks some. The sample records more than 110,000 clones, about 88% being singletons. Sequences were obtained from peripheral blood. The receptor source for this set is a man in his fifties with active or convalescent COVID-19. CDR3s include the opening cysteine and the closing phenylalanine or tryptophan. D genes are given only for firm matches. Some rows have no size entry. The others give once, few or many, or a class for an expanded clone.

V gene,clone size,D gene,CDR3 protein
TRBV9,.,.,CASSPGPDSPLHF
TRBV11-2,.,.,CASTQAGYEQYF
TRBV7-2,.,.,CASSLQGMNTEAFF
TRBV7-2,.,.,CASSGQLNYGYTF
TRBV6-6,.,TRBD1,CASCRQGGYGYTF
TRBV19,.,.,CASRDFATNEKLFF
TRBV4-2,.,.,CASSQDLVPNTGELFF
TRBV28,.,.,CASSLRQGRYEQYF
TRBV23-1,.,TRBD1,CASSQSLQGLETQYF
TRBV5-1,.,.,CASSLVGSTDTQYF
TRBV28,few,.,CASSLLTLNSPLHF
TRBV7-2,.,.,CASSLSGTPSVQPQHF
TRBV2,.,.,CASSGQAQETQYF
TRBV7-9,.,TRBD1,CASSSPGQGDEKLFF
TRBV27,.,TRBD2,CASSPAMLAGTYEQYF
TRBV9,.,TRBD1,CASSIQGAPTDTQYF
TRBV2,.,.,CASSVEGRDTEAFF
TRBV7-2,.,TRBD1,CASSPGETGVTDTQYF
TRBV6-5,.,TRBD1,CASRTTGGQETQYF
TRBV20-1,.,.,CSARDFRGVNEKLFF
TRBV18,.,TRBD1,CASSPPGQGVRSDTQYF
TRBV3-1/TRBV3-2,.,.,CASSQDSGNTEAFF
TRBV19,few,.,CASTPGRGSSYEQYF
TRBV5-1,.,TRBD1,CASSAGQGGTEAFF
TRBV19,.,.,CASSEGAVATNEKLFF
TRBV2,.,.,CASSEAREQYF
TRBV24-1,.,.,CATSDQNQGLRGQQFF
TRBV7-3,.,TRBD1,CASSLMGGGTGVFHEQFF
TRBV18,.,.,CASSLTRDNYGYTF
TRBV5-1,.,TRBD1,CASSSGQGSYEQYF
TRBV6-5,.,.,CASSYSWQTYEQYF
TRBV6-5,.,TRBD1,CASSLTGTGSYEQYF
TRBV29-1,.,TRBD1,CSVAPRQGKYEQYF
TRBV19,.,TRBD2,CASSDLAGVANEQFF
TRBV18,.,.,CASSPLSQGLHEQYF
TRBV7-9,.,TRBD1,CASSPDLGQGVPYEQYF
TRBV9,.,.,CASSVEGANYNEQFF
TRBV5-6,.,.,CASSPNRNTEAFF
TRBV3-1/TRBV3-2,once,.,CASSQGARVYGNTIYF
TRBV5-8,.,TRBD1,CASSSDRVRWQPQHF
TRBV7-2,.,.,CASSSGLRGHGQPQHF
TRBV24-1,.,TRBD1,CATSETGGSYEQYF